Here is one T cell receptor (beta chain) with its context. Its target is unknown. The sample comes from a study of T-cell memory formation after mild COVID-19. From germline, CDR1 is SGHTA and CDR2 FQGNSA. The CDR3 runs to 15 residues. V was clipped by 5 bases and J by 2 bases; unmatched bases: 7. The TCR alpha and TCR beta cDNA libraries, bearing sample barcodes and UMIs, were generated by 5'RACE using constant-segment primers. In TCRdb, the 5' RACE reads were re-called with MiXCR into one record per CDR3 protein. The repertoire includes about 160,000 distinct CDR3 sequences, roughly 28% of them detected once, and around 11% sits in the top ten. Study results and limitations: Mainly in CM and EM were contracting CD4+ clones; CD8+ were in EMRA.

The TCR originated in an adult woman who had mild COVID-19 (a few samples of this study predate the infection). Cell type and time point are not known. Sequencing was carried out using PBMCs or a T cell subset sorted from them (not recorded which). The chain joins TRBV7-2 to TRBJ1-2; 8 nucleotides agree with TRBD1. The CDR3 loop reads CASSITGGMNYGYTF. The CDR3 DNA reads as TGTGCCAGCAGCATTACAGGGGGGATGAACTATGGCTACACCTTC. Full variable domain (remainder filled in from reference TRBV7-2 and TRBJ1-2): GAGVSQSPSNKVTEKGKDVELRCDPISGHTALYWYRQSLGQGLEFLIYFQGNSAPDKSGLPSDRFSAERTGGSVSTLTIQRTQQEDSAVYLCASSITGGMNYGYTFGSGTRLTVV.